This T cell receptor (beta chain) was recovered during a study of breast tumors, draining lymph nodes, adjacent tissues. The study, taken as a whole, reports: Tumors had less TCR diversity than lymph nodes, more than nontumor tissue. Most tumor T cells seemingly derive from lymph node, then expand in tumor.

CDR3 size: 12 residues. Germline assignment: CDR1 SEHNR and CDR2 FQNEAQ (reference sequence). V was clipped by 4 bases and J by 4 bases, with 7 bases between them. This clonotype was observed at least ten times. What it binds is not known. TCRdb re-analysed the multiplex PCR reads in MiXCR, keeping a single row per CDR3 protein. The sample holds 120,000 or so distinct CDR3 sequences; 20% are singletons and the top ten take about 3.5%. Breast cancer patients provided tissue from their axillary draining lymph nodes. V gene TRBV7-9 combines with J gene TRBJ2-5; tentative D call: TRBD1 (5 bases). Sequenced input: axillary lymph node tissue. This sequence was found in a female donor with breast cancer. Some clones in this sample may be carry-over from other donors' samples. CDR3 sequence: CASSYQGETQYF. The CDR3, as DNA: TGTGCCAGCAGCTATCAGGGAGAGACCCAGTACTTC. Using reference TRBV7-9 and TRBJ2-5 for the parts outside the CDR3, the full variable domain is DTGVSQNPRHKITKRGQNVTFRCDPISEHNRLYWYRQTLGQGPEFLTYFQNEAQLEKSRLLSDRFSAERPKGSFSTLEIQRTEQGDSAMYLCASSYQGETQYFGPGTRLLVL.